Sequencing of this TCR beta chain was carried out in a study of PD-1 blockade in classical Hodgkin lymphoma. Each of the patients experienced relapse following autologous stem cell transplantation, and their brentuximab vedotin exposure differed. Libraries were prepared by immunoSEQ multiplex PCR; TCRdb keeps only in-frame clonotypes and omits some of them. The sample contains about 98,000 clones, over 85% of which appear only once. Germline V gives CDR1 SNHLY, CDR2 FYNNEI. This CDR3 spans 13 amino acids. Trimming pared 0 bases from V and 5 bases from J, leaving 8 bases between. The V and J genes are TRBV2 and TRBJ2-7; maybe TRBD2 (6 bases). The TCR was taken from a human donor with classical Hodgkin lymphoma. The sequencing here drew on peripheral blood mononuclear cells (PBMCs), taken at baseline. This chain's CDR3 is CASSEARGDEQYF. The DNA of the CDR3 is TGTGCCAGCAGTGAAGCCCGCGGGGACGAGCAGTACTTC.